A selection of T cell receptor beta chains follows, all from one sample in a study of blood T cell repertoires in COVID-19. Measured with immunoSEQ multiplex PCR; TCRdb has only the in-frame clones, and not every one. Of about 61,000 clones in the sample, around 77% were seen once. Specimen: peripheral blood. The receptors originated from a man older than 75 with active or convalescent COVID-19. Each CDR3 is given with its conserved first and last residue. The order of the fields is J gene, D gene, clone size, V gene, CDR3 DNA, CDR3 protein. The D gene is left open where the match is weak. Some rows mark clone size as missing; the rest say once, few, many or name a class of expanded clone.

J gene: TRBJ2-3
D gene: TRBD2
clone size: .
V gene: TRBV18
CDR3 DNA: TGTGCCAGCTCACCACCGGGACTAGCGGGAGGTATGGGCACAGATACGCAGTATTTT
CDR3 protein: CASSPPGLAGGMGTDTQYF

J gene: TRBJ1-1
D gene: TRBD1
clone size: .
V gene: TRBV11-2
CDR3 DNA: TGTGCCAGCAGCGGAGGGACAGTGGGGGCTGAAGCTTTCTTT
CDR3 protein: CASSGGTVGAEAFF

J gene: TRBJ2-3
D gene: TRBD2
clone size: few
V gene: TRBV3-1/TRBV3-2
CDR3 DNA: TGTGCCAGCAGCCTACCTAGCGGGATTGGGGCAGATACGCAGTATTTT
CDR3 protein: CASSLPSGIGADTQYF

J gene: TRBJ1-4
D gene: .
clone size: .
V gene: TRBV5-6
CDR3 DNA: TGTGCCAGCAGCTTGGCTCTGAGGAGTAATGAAAAACTGTTTTTT
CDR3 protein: CASSLALRSNEKLFF

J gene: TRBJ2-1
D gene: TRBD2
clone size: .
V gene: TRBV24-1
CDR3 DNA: TGTGCCACCAGTGATTTTCCTAGCGGAGACGGCAATGAGCAGTTCTTC
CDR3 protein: CATSDFPSGDGNEQFF

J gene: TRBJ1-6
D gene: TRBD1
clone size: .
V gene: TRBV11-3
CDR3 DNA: TGTGCCAGCAGCCGCGGACAGGTTCATTCACCCCTCCACTTT
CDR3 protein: CASSRGQVHSPLHF

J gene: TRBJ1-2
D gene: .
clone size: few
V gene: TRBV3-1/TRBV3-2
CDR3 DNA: TGTGCCAGCAGCCCTAGCGGATTGGATAACTATGGCTACACCTTC
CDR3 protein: CASSPSGLDNYGYTF

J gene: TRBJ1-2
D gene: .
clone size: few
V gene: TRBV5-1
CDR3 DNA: TGCGCCAGCAGCTTGGAGGAGAACTATGGCTACACCTTC
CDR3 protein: CASSLEENYGYTF

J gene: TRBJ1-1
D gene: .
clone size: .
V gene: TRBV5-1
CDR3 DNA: TGCGCCAGCAGCCATTCAGGGGTCAGGGTGAACACTGAAGCTTTCTTT
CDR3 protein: CASSHSGVRVNTEAFF

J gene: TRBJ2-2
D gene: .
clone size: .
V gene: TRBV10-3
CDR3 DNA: TGTGCCATCAGTACTGAAGGGGGAACCGGGGAGCTGTTTTTT
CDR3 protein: CAISTEGGTGELFF

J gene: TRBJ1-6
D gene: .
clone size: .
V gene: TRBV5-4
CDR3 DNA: TGTGCCAGCAGCTTGGCGCTCATGGGGGGTTCACCCCTCCACTTT
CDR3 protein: CASSLALMGGSPLHF

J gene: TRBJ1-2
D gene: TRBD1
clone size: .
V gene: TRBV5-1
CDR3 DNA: TGCGCCAGCAGCTTCCAGGGGGCTCGCGGCTACACCTTC
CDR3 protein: CASSFQGARGYTF

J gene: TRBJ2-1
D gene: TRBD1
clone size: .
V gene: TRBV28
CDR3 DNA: TGTGCCAGTAGAACAGGGGGCACGGGCTCCTACAATGAGCAGTTCTTC
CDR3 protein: CASRTGGTGSYNEQFF

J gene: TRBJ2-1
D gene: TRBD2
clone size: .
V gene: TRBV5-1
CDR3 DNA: TGCGCCAGCAGAAATAGCGGGAGCTCCTACAATGAGCAGTTCTTC
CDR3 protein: CASRNSGSSYNEQFF

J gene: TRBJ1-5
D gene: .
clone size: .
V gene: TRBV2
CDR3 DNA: TGTGCCAGCAGGGAGACCAAAGATCAGCCCCAGCATTTT
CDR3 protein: CASRETKDQPQHF